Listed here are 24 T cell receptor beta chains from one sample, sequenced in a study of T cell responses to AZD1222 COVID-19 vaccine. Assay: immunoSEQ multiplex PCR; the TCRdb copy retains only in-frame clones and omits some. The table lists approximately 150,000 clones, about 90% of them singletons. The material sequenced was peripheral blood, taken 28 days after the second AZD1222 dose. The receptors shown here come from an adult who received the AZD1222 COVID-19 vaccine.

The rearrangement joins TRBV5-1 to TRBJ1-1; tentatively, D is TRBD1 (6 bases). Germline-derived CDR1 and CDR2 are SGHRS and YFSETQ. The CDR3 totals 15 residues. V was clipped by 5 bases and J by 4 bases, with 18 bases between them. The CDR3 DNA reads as TGCGCCAGCAGGACAGGACCCTCGATCGGCACTGAAGCTTTCTTT. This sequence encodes CASRTGPSIGTEAFF.

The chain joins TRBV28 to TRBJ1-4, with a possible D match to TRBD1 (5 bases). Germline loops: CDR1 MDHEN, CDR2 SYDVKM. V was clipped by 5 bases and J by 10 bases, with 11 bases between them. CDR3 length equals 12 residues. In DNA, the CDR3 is TGTGCCAGCAGTCCTCGGGGCGCAAAACTGTTTTTT. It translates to CASSPRGAKLFF.

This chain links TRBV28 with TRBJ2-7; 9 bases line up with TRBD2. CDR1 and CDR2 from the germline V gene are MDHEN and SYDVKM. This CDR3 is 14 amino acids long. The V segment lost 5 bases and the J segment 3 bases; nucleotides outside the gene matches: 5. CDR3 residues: CASSRTSESYEQYF. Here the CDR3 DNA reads TGTGCCAGCAGTCGGACTAGCGAAAGCTACGAGCAGTACTTC.

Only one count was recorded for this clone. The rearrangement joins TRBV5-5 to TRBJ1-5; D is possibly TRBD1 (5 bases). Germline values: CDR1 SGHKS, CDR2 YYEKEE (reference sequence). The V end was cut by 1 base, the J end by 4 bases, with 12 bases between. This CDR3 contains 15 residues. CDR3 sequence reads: CASSLSPGRNQPQHF. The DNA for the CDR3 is TGTGCCAGCAGCTTGTCGCCAGGGCGGAATCAGCCCCAGCATTTT.

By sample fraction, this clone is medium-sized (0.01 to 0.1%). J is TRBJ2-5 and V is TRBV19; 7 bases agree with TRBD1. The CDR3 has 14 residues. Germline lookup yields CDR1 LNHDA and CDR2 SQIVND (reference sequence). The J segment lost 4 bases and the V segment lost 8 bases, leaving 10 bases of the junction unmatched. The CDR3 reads CASGWGPGGETQYF. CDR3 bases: TGTGCCAGTGGCTGGGGGCCAGGGGGAGAGACCCAGTACTTC.

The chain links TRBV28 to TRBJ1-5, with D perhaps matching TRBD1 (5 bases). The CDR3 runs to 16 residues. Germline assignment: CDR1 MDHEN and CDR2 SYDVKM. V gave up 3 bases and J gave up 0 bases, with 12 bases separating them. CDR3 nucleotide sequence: TGTGCCAGCAGTTTGTGGGGGTTAAATAGCAATCAGCCCCAGCATTTT. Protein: CASSLWGLNSNQPQHF.

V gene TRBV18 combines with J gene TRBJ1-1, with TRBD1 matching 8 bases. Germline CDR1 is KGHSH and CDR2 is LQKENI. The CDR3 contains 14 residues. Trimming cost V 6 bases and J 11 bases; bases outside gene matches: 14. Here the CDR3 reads CASSSDRAALEAFF. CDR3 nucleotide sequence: TGTGCCAGCTCCTCGGACAGGGCGGCGCTGGAGGCTTTCTTT. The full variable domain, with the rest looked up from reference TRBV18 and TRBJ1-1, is NAGVMQNPRHLVRRRGQEARLRCSPMKGHSHVYWYRQLPEEGLKFMVYLQKENIIDESGMPKERFSAEFPKEGPSILRIQQVVRGDSAAYFCASSSDRAALEAFFGQGTRLTVV.

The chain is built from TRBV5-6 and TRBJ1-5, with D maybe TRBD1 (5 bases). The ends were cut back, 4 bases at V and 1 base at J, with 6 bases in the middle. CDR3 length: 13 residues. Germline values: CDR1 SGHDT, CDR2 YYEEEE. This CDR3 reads CASSRDSNQPQHF. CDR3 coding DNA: TGTGCCAGCAGCCGGGACAGCAATCAGCCCCAGCATTTT.

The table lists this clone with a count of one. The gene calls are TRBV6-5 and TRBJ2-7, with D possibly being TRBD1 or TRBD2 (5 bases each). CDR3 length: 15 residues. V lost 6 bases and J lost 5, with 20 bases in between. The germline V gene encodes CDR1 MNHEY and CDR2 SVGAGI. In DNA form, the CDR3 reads TGTGCCAGCAGGCGCCAGGGTGGCCTGGGGGACGAGCAGTACTTC. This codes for CASRRQGGLGDEQYF.

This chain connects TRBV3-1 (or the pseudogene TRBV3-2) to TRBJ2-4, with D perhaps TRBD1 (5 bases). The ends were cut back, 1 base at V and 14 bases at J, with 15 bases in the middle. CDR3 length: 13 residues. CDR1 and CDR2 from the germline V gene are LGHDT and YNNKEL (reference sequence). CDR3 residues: CASSQAMGQGEYF. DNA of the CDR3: TGTGCCAGCAGCCAAGCCATGGGGCAAGGAGAGTACTTC.

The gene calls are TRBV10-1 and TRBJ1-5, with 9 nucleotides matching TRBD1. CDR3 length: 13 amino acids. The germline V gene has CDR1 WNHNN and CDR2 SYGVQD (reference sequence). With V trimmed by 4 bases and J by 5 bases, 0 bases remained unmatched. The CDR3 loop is CASSGTGDQPQHF. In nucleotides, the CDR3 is TGCGCCAGCAGTGGGACAGGGGATCAGCCCCAGCATTTT.

The DNA of the CDR3 is TGTGCCAGCAGTTACTCGATCCAGGCCTATAATTCACCCCTCCACTTT. Amino acids: CASSYSIQAYNSPLHF. V and J are TRBV6-5 and TRBJ1-6, with D unresolved. CDR3 length equals 16 residues. The germline V gene has CDR1 MNHEY and CDR2 SVGAGI. The ends were cut back, 0 bases at V and 2 bases at J, with 8 bases in the middle.

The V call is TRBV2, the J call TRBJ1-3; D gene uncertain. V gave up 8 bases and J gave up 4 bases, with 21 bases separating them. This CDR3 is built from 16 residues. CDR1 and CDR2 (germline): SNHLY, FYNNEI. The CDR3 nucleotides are TGTGCCAGCCTCCCAGGCCCCCCGAGTTCCGGAAACACCATATATTTT. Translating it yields CASLPGPPSSGNTIYF.

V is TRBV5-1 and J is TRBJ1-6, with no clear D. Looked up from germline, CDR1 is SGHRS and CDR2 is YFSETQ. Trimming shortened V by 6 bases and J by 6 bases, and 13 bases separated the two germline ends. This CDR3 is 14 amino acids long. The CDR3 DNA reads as TGCGCCAGCAACCTGGAGGGTTTTAATTCACCCCTCCACTTT. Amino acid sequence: CASNLEGFNSPLHF.

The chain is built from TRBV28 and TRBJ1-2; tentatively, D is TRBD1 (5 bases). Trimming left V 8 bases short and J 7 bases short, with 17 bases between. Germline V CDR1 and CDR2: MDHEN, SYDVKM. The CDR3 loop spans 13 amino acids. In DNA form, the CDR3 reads TGTGCCAGCCTTGCAAGGGGCGAAGCTGGCTACACCTTC. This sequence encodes CASLARGEAGYTF.

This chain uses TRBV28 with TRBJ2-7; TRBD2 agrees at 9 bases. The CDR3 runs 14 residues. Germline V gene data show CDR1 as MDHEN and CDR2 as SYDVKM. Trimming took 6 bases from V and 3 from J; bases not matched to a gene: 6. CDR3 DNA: TGTGCCAGCAGAACTAGCGGGTCCTTCTACGAGCAGTACTTC. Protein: CASRTSGSFYEQYF.

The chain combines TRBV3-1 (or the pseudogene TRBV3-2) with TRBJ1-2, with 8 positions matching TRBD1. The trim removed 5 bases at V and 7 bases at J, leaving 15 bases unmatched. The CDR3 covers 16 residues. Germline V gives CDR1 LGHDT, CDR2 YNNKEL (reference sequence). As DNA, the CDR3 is TGTGCCAGCAGCTCTCAGTACGCAGGGGGCGCGGGTGGCTACACCTTC. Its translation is CASSSQYAGGAGGYTF.

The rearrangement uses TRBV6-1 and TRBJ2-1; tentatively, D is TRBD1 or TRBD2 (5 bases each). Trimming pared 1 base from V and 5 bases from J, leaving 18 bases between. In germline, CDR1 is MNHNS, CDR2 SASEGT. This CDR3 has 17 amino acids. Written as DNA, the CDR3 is TGTGCCAGCAGTGAAGAGCCGGGACGCCGGGCCCACAATGAGCAGTTCTTC. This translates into CASSEEPGRRAHNEQFF.

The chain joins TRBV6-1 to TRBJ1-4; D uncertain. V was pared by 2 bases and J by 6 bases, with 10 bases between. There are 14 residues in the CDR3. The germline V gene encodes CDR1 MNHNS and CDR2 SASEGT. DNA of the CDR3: TGTGCCAGCAGTGAAAAGGGTGCAGATGAAAAACTGTTTTTT. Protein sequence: CASSEKGADEKLFF.

The CDR3 here is CASTPPGQGAQPPHFNYGYTF. The CDR3 DNA sequence: TGTGCCAGCACCCCTCCCGGACAGGGGGCGCAACCCCCGCATTTCAACTATGGCTACACCTTC. The chain carries TRBV21-1 and TRBJ1-2; TRBD1, the D gene given by the table, was not confirmed from the DNA. TRBV21-1 is reported as a pseudogene. The CDR3 runs to 21 residues.

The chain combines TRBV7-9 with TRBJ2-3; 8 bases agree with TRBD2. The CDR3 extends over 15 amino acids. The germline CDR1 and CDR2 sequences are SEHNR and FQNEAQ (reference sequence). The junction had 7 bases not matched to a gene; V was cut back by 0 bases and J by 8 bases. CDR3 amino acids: CASSLASGGTVTQYF. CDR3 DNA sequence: TGTGCCAGCAGCTTAGCCAGCGGGGGCACCGTTACGCAGTATTTT.

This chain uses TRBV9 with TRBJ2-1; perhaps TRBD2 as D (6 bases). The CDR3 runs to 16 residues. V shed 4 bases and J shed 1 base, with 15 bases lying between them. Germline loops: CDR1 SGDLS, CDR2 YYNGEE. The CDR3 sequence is CASSPHPGVSYNEQFF. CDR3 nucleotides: TGTGCCAGCAGCCCCCACCCGGGAGTATCCTACAATGAGCAGTTCTTC.

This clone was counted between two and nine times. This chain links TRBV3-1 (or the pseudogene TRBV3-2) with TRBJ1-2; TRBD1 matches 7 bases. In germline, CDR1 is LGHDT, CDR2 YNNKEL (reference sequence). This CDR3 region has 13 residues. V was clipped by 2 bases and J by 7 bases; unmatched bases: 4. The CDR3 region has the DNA TGTGCCAGCAGCCAATCAGGGGGGCTTGGCTACACCTTC. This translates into CASSQSGGLGYTF.

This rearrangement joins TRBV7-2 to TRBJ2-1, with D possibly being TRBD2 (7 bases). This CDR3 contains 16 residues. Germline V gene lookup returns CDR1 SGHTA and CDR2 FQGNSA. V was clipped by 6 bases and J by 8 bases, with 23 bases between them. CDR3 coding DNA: TGTGCCAGCAGTACCCCGGCGGGCAAGGGGGGGGATGAGCAGTTCTTC. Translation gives CASSTPAGKGGDEQFF.